This T cell receptor beta chain emerged from a study of blood T cell repertoires in COVID-19 (TCRdb year 2020). About the full investigation: The collaborator samples originated in the United States, Italy and Spain and spanned the acute and convalescent phases of COVID-19. The dataset comprised deeply sampled blood TCRbeta repertoires from subjects exposed to, actively infected with, or recovered from COVID-19. The sample metadata nearly always contained a de-identified subject ID, COVID-19 status, age in years and sex. The material from the prospective study consisted of cDNA or gDNA derived from T cells, B-cell-depleted T cells, or PBMCs. The repertoires were made available in a free public database intended to serve as a resource for research on the immune response to SARS-CoV-2. Where HLA class I and class II types were available, the types were taken from metadata supplied by the sample provider, not from assay-based typing. Samples were obtained from the ongoing ImmuneRACE study (first 160 participants) and from over 1,000 subjects provided by 6 global collaborators.

In the prospective study, participants were roughly 18 to 95 years old, resided in under 30 geographic areas of the United States, and were enrolled through a virtual design. In the prospective study, participants were assigned to cohorts based on the clinical history participants reported in a screening survey and a study questionnaire. Recovered participants in ImmuneRACE Cohort 3 were defined as having two consecutive negative NP/OP PCR tests, clearance from a healthcare professional, or resolution of symptoms. Each participant in the prospective study had whole blood, serum and a nasopharyngeal or oropharyngeal swab collected by mobile phlebotomists. Prospective study participants could optionally give additional blood draws and questionnaires over an approximately two-month period. Before DNA extraction, prospective study blood samples were shipped either frozen or at room temperature. Study-level results and caveats: The amount of clinical and demographic metadata varied by source and participant and was provided uncurated.

V ends up 3 bases short and J 7 bases short, with an unmatched junction base count of 6. Its CDR3 holds 13 amino acids, cysteine through phenylalanine. Just CDR3 DNA is preserved here, 39 bases in frame from base 1. According to the germline V gene, CDR1 reads MDHEN and CDR2 reads SYDVKM. Points on this clone: Which antigen it targets is not known. Per-nucleotide qualities are absent, and no much larger clonotype sits a single base away.

TCRbeta CDR3 regions were amplified from genomic DNA by means of the immunoSEQ Assay, a bias-controlled multiplex PCR. The source study handled its data this way. Within the assay, amplification of reference gene primers was used to estimate how many nucleated cells each sample contained. To quantify the absolute abundance of each unique TCRbeta CDR3 rearrangement, sequence reads were collapsed and filtered. For each sample, productive Simpson clonality was calculated as the square root of Simpson's diversity index across productive rearrangements. TCRdb's version of the immuneACCESS table is confined to in-frame rearrangements and falls short of the full clone set. An unresolved V gene accounts for under half of the shortfall where checked; the remainder is of unknown origin. V, J and clone size are those of that table, while D and trimming were read from the DNA. The table for this sample lists some 330,000 clones; about 87% of them were counted only once. The top ten hold around 5% of the sample.

The V and J segments used are TRBV28 and TRBJ2-7; TRBD2 aligns with 7 central bases. The clonotype was recovered from a man aged 30-40 years who had recovered from COVID-19. Source material: PBMCs or T cells enriched from blood (not recorded which). The CDR3 region: CASSLRLGGEQYF. The bases read TGTGCCAGCAGTTTGAGGTTGGGGGGGGAGCAGTACTTC.